This TCR beta chain originates from a study of blood T cell repertoires in COVID-19. As for the study in general: Samples representing acute and convalescent COVID-19 were sourced from the United States, Italy and Spain.

The V end lost 7 bases, the J end lost 5 bases, and 20 bases lay between the germline ends. The CDR3 is made up of 15 amino acids. CDR1 and CDR2 from the germline V gene are MNHEY and SVGEGT. Produced via immunoSEQ multiplex PCR; TCRdb's table is partial and in-frame only. The table records roughly 180,000 clones, over 65% of them present only once. All enrollees were roughly 18 to 89 years old and from about 25 US areas. Which cohort a participant joined came from the clinical history participants gave. All recovered Cohort 3 donors got two negative PCRs, got clearance, or saw symptom resolution. Sequenced input: PBMCs or T cells enriched from blood (not recorded which). The source of this sequence is a woman aged 45-65 years who had recovered from COVID-19. The rearrangement uses TRBV6-2 or TRBV6-3 and TRBJ1-1; D perhaps matches TRBD1 (5 bases). This chain's CDR3 is CASTPGGGRTTEAFF. CDR3 nucleotides: TGTGCCAGCACCCCGGGGGGTGGAAGAACAACTGAAGCTTTCTTT.